The following is a T cell receptor beta chain sequence with its context. Its specificity is not known. Presence of unique molecular identifiers characterized the TCR beta cDNA libraries. T cells, roughly 0.85 to 10 million of them, yielded roughly 0.5 million cDNA molecules. MiXCR, run by TCRdb on the PCR reads, gives a single entry per CDR3 protein. Seen here are fewer than 850,000 distinct CDR3 sequences, around 27% observed once, and the top ten hold around 0.55%. The sample originates from a study of post-analysis software for immune sequencing data. For the study at large: The study covered relapsing-remitting, secondary progressive and progressive-relapsing courses of multiple sclerosis. Notes on the study in general: When patients were compared with controls, about five TRBV segments were more frequent, TRBV5-6, TRBV5-1 and TRBV20-1 among them. Normalized Chao1 diversity in multiple sclerosis patients fell significantly below that of controls.

The CDR3 is made up of 14 amino acids. V dropped 4 bases and J dropped 8; count of bases not matched to a gene: 6. Per the germline V gene, CDR1 is SGHRS and CDR2 is YFSETQ. J is TRBJ2-7 and V is TRBV5-1; TRBD2 matches 13 bases. The TCR sequence derives from a girl between 5 and 17 years old with multiple sclerosis. Material for sequencing was blood. This chain's CDR3 is CASSPGLAGDKQYF. The CDR3 bases are TGCGCCAGCAGCCCCGGACTAGCGGGGGATAAGCAGTACTTC.